This passage covers 4 T cell receptor beta chains from one sample sequenced in a study of shared clonotypes between healthy human individuals (TCRdb year 2020). Preparation of the library involved the immunoSEQ multiplex PCR assay. This immuneACCESS table, as held by TCRdb, lists in-frame sequences with V and J called but not all clones. Of the missing ones, under half trace to an unresolved V gene in checked studies; the others have no known cause. The sample records around 510,000 clones, 70% to 80% of which are singletons. The ten largest clones represent 12% of the sample. Sequencing was performed on PBMCs. Receptors were obtained from a woman between 40 and 55 years old in good health. Some clones in this sample may be carry-over from other donors' samples.

V usage is TRBV29-1 and J usage is TRBJ2-3; 11 bases map to TRBD2. V shed 7 bases and J 4 bases; nucleotides not matched to a gene: 7. Germline V gene sequence: CDR1 SQVTM, CDR2 ANQGSEA. This CDR3 has 14 amino acids. The DNA for the CDR3 is TGCAGCGCCACTAGCGGGAGACTGGCAGATACGCAGTATTTT. Its translation: CSATSGRLADTQYF.

Concerning this clone itself: A much larger clone differs by one base, so this may be a read error. The chain uses TRBV5-4 and TRBJ2-2; D remains unclear. Germline lookup yields CDR1 SGHNT and CDR2 YYREEE (reference sequence). The V end lost 0 bases, the J end lost 2 bases, and 5 bases lay between the germline ends. The CDR3 is 14 residues long. CDR3 nucleotides: TGTGCCAGCAGCTTGGAAGTTAACACCGGGGAGCTGTTTTTT. This encodes CASSLEVNTGELFF.

V gene TRBV28 combines with J gene TRBJ2-2, with 8 nucleotides matching TRBD1. This CDR3 region has 16 residues. Germline lookup yields CDR1 MDHEN and CDR2 SYDVKM. After removal of 4 bases from V and 0 bases from J, the junction contained 4 bases not matched to a gene. The CDR3 protein is CASSSAGGANTGELFF. DNA for the CDR3: TGTGCCAGCAGTTCGGCAGGGGGCGCGAACACCGGGGAGCTGTTTTTT. Looking up the rest from reference TRBV28 and TRBJ2-2 gives the full variable domain: DVKVTQSSRYLVKRTGEKVFLECVQDMDHENMFWYRQDPGLGLRLIYFSYDVKMKEKGDIPEGYSVSREKKERFSLILESASTNQTSMYLCASSSAGGANTGELFFGEGSRLTVL.

This clone was detected only a few times. The chain links TRBV5-1 to TRBJ1-1; tentative D call: TRBD1 (5 bases). The CDR3 consists of 13 residues. Trimming pared 1 base from V and 4 bases from J, leaving 8 bases between. The germline CDR1 and CDR2 sequences are SGHRS and YFSETQ. The CDR3 nucleotides are TGCGCCAGCAGCTTGATGGGGGTCACTGAAGCTTTCTTT. Translated: CASSLMGVTEAFF.